This entry lists 12 T cell receptor beta chains sequenced from one sample in a study of human T cells and chemical hapten exposure. Time point: patch test 3, about 24 weeks after DPC sensitization. Treatment meaning: therapeutic diphenylcyclopropenone sensitization with weekly scalp DPC. MiXCR, run by TCRdb on the RACE reads, gives a single entry per CDR3 protein. This table holds over 150,000 distinct CDR3 sequences, around a quarter found once. Sample: whole blood, taken in connection with sensitization to the hapten diphenylcyclopropenone (DPC). These receptors came from a young woman with alopecia areata. Some clones in this sample may be carry-over from other donors' samples.

This chain links TRBV4-1 with TRBJ2-3; no clear D gene. Trimming pared 1 base from V and 2 bases from J, leaving 10 bases between. Germline loops: CDR1 MGHRA, CDR2 YSYEKL. The CDR3 covers 15 residues. This CDR3 reads CASSQVPSDTDTQYF. The CDR3 coding sequence is TGCGCCAGCAGCCAAGTTCCTTCCGACACAGATACGCAGTATTTT.

This clonotype was observed a handful of times. The genes are TRBV6-2 or TRBV6-3 and TRBJ2-2, with unresolved D. CDR1 MNHEY and CDR2 SVGEGT come from the germline V gene. This CDR3 is built from 13 residues. Trimming removed 5 bases from V and 1 base from J, with 5 bases in between. The CDR3 spells CASSGLNTGELFF. CDR3 nucleotides: TGTGCCAGCAGTGGATTGAACACCGGGGAGCTGTTTTTT.

J is TRBJ2-3 and V is TRBV20-1, with D possibly being TRBD1 (5 bases). Deletions cut 0 bases from V and 5 bases from J, with 12 bases between. Germline V gives CDR1 DFQATT, CDR2 SNEGSKA (reference sequence). The CDR3 length is 14 residues. CDR3 DNA: TGCAGTGCTAGAGATATCCAGGGAAGAGATACGCAGTATTTT. Amino acid sequence: CSARDIQGRDTQYF.

V and J are TRBV20-1 and TRBJ2-3; TRBD2 is a possible D gene (6 bases). The germline V and J ends were trimmed by 6 bases and 4 bases, with 17 bases remaining between them. CDR3 length equals 14 residues. Germline V gene sequence: CDR1 DFQATT, CDR2 SNEGSKA (reference sequence). The CDR3 spells CSASPPGVADTQYF. The CDR3 DNA reads as TGCAGTGCCAGCCCCCCGGGAGTGGCAGATACGCAGTATTTT.

The chain uses TRBV19 and TRBJ2-6; no reliable D call. This CDR3 has 14 amino acids. Trimming removed 5 bases at V and 0 bases at J, with 5 bases between. Germline V lookup: CDR1 LNHDA, CDR2 SQIVND (reference sequence). The CDR3 reads CASSWFSGANVLTF. In DNA, the CDR3 is TGTGCCAGTAGTTGGTTCTCTGGGGCCAACGTCCTGACTTTC.

This clonotype was picked up a small number of times. This rearrangement joins TRBV7-9 to TRBJ2-3; D unresolved. The CDR3 runs to 13 residues. Trimming took 8 bases from V and 2 from J, leaving 11 bases between them. The germline V gene encodes CDR1 SEHNR and CDR2 FQNEAQ (reference sequence). CDR3 protein: CASVIGATDTQYF. CDR3 coding DNA: TGTGCCAGCGTAATTGGTGCCACAGATACGCAGTATTTT. Variable domain in full (rest from reference TRBV7-9 and TRBJ2-3): DTGVSQNPRHKITKRGQNVTFRCDPISEHNRLYWYRQTLGQGPEFLTYFQNEAQLEKSRLLSDRFSAERPKGSFSTLEIQRTEQGDSAMYLCASVIGATDTQYFGPGTRLTVL.

J is TRBJ2-5 and V is TRBV4-1, with TRBD2 matching over 8 bases. Germline V CDR1 and CDR2: MGHRA, YSYEKL. Trimming took 0 bases from V and 5 from J; bases not matched to a gene: 8. The CDR3 covers 16 residues. CDR3 sequence reads: CASSQDTGGPGETQYF. For the CDR3, the DNA is TGCGCCAGCAGCCAAGATACGGGAGGGCCAGGGGAGACCCAGTACTTC.

This chain uses TRBV7-9 with TRBJ1-2; TRBD1 might be the D (5 bases). CDR3 length equals 13 residues. Germline CDR1 is SEHNR and CDR2 is FQNEAQ (reference sequence). The V end lost 3 bases, the J end lost 2 bases, and 7 bases lay between the germline ends. The CDR3 nucleotides read TGTGCCAGCAGCTTCTCAGGGAACTATGGCTACACCTTC. Encoded protein: CASSFSGNYGYTF.

The V call is TRBV23-1, the J call TRBJ2-1; the D gene is possibly TRBD2 (5 bases). TRBV23-1 is an ORF, and what it does is uncertain. Trimming removed 0 bases from V and 14 bases from J, with 11 bases in between. The CDR3 totals 12 residues. CDR3 DNA sequence: TGCGCCAGCAGTCAATCGGCAGCGGAAGAGTTCTTC. It codes for CASSQSAAEEFF.

This clonotype has more than one count but fewer than ten. The CDR3 bases are TGTGCCACCCTGTTTAGGGGGGGCTACACCTTC. Protein: CATLFRGGYTF. This chain uses TRBV27 with TRBJ1-2; weak D call: TRBD1 (6 bases). Deletions cut 10 bases from V and 8 bases from J, with 14 bases between. This CDR3 is built from 11 residues. Germline V lookup: CDR1 MNHEY, CDR2 SMNVEV (reference sequence).

This clonotype turned up a few times. The rearrangement uses TRBV7-6 and TRBJ1-1, with D uncertain. This CDR3 comprises 13 residues. The germline CDR1 and CDR2 sequences are SGHVS and FNYEAQ. V lost 2 bases and J 1 base, leaving 5 bases between the germline ends. The CDR3 is CASSLTWNTEAFF. In DNA form, the CDR3 reads TGTGCCAGCAGCTTAACCTGGAACACTGAAGCTTTCTTT. Full variable domain (outside the CDR3, taken from reference TRBV7-6 and TRBJ1-1): GAGVSQSPRYKVTKRGQDVALRCDPISGHVSLYWYRQALGQGPEFLTYFNYEAQQDKSGLPNDRFSAERPEGSISTLTIQRTEQRDSAMYRCASSLTWNTEAFFGQGTRLTVV.

The chain combines TRBV30 with TRBJ1-5; D unclear. CDR3 length: 13 residues. Trimming took 1 base from V and 1 from J, leaving 5 bases between them. The germline CDR1 and CDR2 sequences are GTSNPN and SVGIG (reference sequence). The CDR3 region is CAWSEESNQPQHF. The DNA of the CDR3 is TGTGCCTGGAGTGAGGAGAGCAATCAGCCCCAGCATTTT.